This T cell receptor beta chain emerged from a study of blood T cell repertoires in COVID-19. Study background: The samples span acute and convalescent COVID-19 from the United States, Italy and Spain. T cells, B-cell-depleted T cells, or PBMCs provided the cDNA or gDNA that served as material.

In the authors' methods: The authors estimated nucleated cell counts from reference gene primer amplification. TCRdb's table, derived via immunoSEQ multiplex PCR, lists solely in-frame clones and lacks some. That table is the source of V, J and clone size, and D and trimming were worked out from the DNA. Counted here are about 270,000 clones, 82% occurring once; the ten biggest clones make up about 3%. Specimen: peripheral blood. The TCR originated in a woman between 18 and 30 years old with acute or convalescent COVID-19.

Here the CDR3 DNA reads TGTGCCAGCAGTCCACTAGACTTGCGCAATGAGCAGTTCTTC. Translating it yields CASSPLDLRNEQFF. The rearrangement joins TRBV6-5 to TRBJ2-1; D perhaps matches TRBD2 (5 bases). The CDR3 is 14 residues long. The germline V gene has CDR1 MNHEY and CDR2 SVGAGI. With 5 bases removed from V and 6 bases from J, the gap between germline ends came to 14 bases.